This is a list of T cell receptor beta chains from one sample in a study of blood T cell repertoires in COVID-19. Clones were read by immunoSEQ multiplex PCR, and TCRdb kept only the in-frame ones, dropping some. The sample holds around 280,000 clones, just under 85% seen once. The sequencing input was peripheral blood. The receptors shown here come from a woman aged 50 to 65 with active or convalescent COVID-19. The CDR3 runs from the conserved cysteine through the conserved F or W. D genes are given only for firm matches. The size field is filled for only some rows; it gives once, few, many or a size class.

J,V,D,size,CDR3,DNA
TRBJ2-3,TRBV29-1,TRBD2,.,CSAVLPLLAGGSDSTDTQYF,TGCAGCGCCGTTTTGCCCCTACTAGCGGGAGGGTCAGATAGCACAGATACGCAGTATTTT
TRBJ2-5,TRBV2,TRBD1,.,CASSELSGGAETQYF,TGTGCCAGCAGTGAATTGTCAGGGGGCGCGGAGACCCAGTACTTC
TRBJ2-3,TRBV28,.,.,CASSSPGGHTDTQYF,TGTGCCAGCAGTTCCCCGGGGGGCCACACAGATACGCAGTATTTT
TRBJ1-3,TRBV18,TRBD1,.,CASSPPNRGIGNTIYF,TGTGCCAGCTCACCACCAAACAGGGGGATAGGAAACACCATATATTTT
TRBJ2-7,TRBV19,TRBD2,.,CASTGGSLTYEQYF,TGTGCCAGTACAGGCGGGAGCCTTACCTACGAGCAGTACTTC
TRBJ1-2,TRBV11-2,.,once,CASSLDRTNYGYTF,TGTGCCAGCAGCTTAGACAGAACTAACTATGGCTACACCTTC
TRBJ1-1,TRBV18,TRBD1,.,CASRQGMGPDTEAFF,TGTGCCAGCCGACAGGGTATGGGTCCGGACACTGAAGCTTTCTTT
TRBJ1-1,TRBV12-3/TRBV12-4,TRBD1,.,CASSWGKGAGAFF,TGTGCCAGCAGTTGGGGAAAGGGGGCCGGAGCTTTCTTT
TRBJ2-5,TRBV7-2,.,.,CASSLGAGLYQETQYF,TGTGCCAGCAGCTTAGGGGCAGGCCTGTACCAAGAGACCCAGTACTTC
TRBJ2-5,TRBV4-2,.,.,CASSRLAGQYQETQYF,TGTGCCAGCAGCCGCCTCGCGGGACAGTACCAAGAGACCCAGTACTTC
TRBJ2-5,TRBV5-4,TRBD2,.,CASSWGLQETQYF,TGTGCCAGCAGCTGGGGACTACAAGAGACCCAGTACTTC
TRBJ1-2,TRBV27,.,.,CASSFRGGGLYGYTF,TGTGCCAGCAGTTTTCGGGGCGGGGGTCTCTATGGCTACACCTTC
TRBJ2-2,TRBV4-2,.,.,CASSQGGGGGELFF,TGTGCCAGCAGCCAAGGCGGTGGAGGCGGGGAGCTGTTTTTT
TRBJ2-2,TRBV19,.,.,CASRERLTGSTGELFF,TGTGCCAGTAGGGAGAGACTGACAGGAAGCACCGGGGAGCTGTTTTTT
TRBJ2-1,TRBV27,.,.,CASRADSYNEQFF,TGTGCCAGCAGGGCCGACTCCTACAATGAGCAGTTCTTC
TRBJ2-1,TRBV6-1,TRBD1,.,CASSEVLDRGVEQFF,TGTGCCAGCAGTGAAGTTCTGGACAGGGGTGTTGAGCAGTTCTTC
TRBJ1-2,TRBV27,.,many,CASKSRQGNYGYTF,TGTGCCAGCAAATCTCGGCAGGGGAACTATGGCTACACCTTC
TRBJ1-5,TRBV19,.,.,CASSIRGNQPQHF,TGTGCCAGTAGTATCCGGGGCAATCAGCCCCAGCATTTT
TRBJ1-3,TRBV30,.,few,CAWSTAGGGNTIYF,TGTGCCTGGAGCACCGCGGGGGGCGGAAACACCATATATTTT
TRBJ1-1,TRBV27,TRBD1,.,CASSTGADGTGMGRTEAFF,TGTGCCAGCAGTACGGGAGCGGATGGGACAGGGATGGGAAGAACTGAAGCTTTCTTT
TRBJ2-1,TRBV7-6,TRBD2,.,CASSLASSGSWDEQFF,TGTGCCAGCAGCTTAGCGTCTAGCGGGTCGTGGGATGAGCAGTTCTTC
TRBJ2-2,TRBV5-1,.,.,CASSLVDQGTGELFF,TGCGCCAGCAGCTTGGTCGACCAGGGGACCGGGGAGCTGTTTTTT
TRBJ2-2,TRBV29-1,TRBD2,.,CSVAASGNTGELFF,TGCAGCGTTGCGGCTAGCGGGAATACCGGGGAGCTGTTTTTT
TRBJ2-7,TRBV29-1,TRBD2,.,CSVEAGGDNSYEQYF,TGCAGCGTTGAAGCCGGGGGGGACAATTCCTACGAGCAGTACTTC
TRBJ2-6,TRBV5-4,TRBD1,.,CASSRPGTVNSGANVLTF,TGTGCCAGCAGCCGCCCCGGGACAGTCAACTCTGGGGCCAACGTCCTGACTTTC
TRBJ2-7,TRBV25-1,TRBD2,.,CASSGVGGSPYEQYF,TGTGCCAGCAGTGGAGTGGGCGGGAGTCCGTACGAGCAGTACTTC
TRBJ2-7,TRBV7-2,TRBD2,.,CASSLQSRGGSYEQYF,TGTGCCAGCAGCTTACAGTCGCGGGGGGGTTCCTACGAGCAGTACTTC
TRBJ2-3,TRBV12-5,.,.,CASERTGIDTQYF,TGTGCTAGTGAGAGGACGGGGATAGATACGCAGTATTTT
TRBJ1-3,TRBV6-5,.,.,CASSPGEARNTIYF,TGTGCCAGCAGTCCGGGGGAAGCACGAAACACCATATATTTT
TRBJ1-6,TRBV27,.,.,CASSPYLGQGIDSPLHF,TGTGCCAGCAGTCCCTACCTGGGACAAGGTATAGATTCACCCCTCCACTTT
TRBJ2-7,TRBV10-2,TRBD2,.,CASSESLRGLAGRAYEQYF,TGCGCCAGCAGTGAGTCCCTTAGGGGACTAGCAGGACGGGCCTACGAGCAGTACTTC
TRBJ2-5,TRBV5-1,TRBD2,.,CASSLASGEGRETQYF,TGCGCCAGCAGCTTGGCTAGCGGGGAGGGCCGGGAGACCCAGTACTTC
TRBJ1-4,TRBV28,.,.,CAAEGTPVGPQLHEKLFF,TGTGCCGCGGAGGGGACCCCTGTGGGCCCACAACTACATGAAAAACTGTTTTTT
TRBJ2-7,TRBV13,TRBD2,.,CASSRASGRIGEQYF,TGTGCCAGCAGCCGTGCGAGCGGGAGGATCGGCGAGCAGTACTTC
TRBJ1-6,TRBV6-5,.,.,CASSLLEGSDSPLHF,TGTGCCAGCAGTCTCCTGGAGGGGTCTGATTCACCCCTCCACTTT
TRBJ1-6,TRBV2,TRBD1,.,CASFYDRGSYNSPLHF,TGTGCCAGCTTTTACGACAGGGGCTCCTATAATTCACCCCTCCACTTT
TRBJ2-1,TRBV13,TRBD2,many,CASSAEGTSVDGVQFF,TGTGCCAGCAGCGCGGAGGGGACTAGCGTGGATGGCGTGCAGTTCTTC
TRBJ2-1,TRBV9,TRBD2,.,CASSAPGLLYNEQFF,TGTGCCAGCAGCGCGCCGGGACTACTTTACAATGAGCAGTTCTTC
TRBJ1-2,TRBV2,.,.,CASSQGKGNYGYTF,TGTGCCAGCAGTCAGGGGAAGGGAAACTATGGCTACACCTTC
TRBJ2-1,TRBV19,.,.,CASSRRRLVIQKGPYNEQFF,TGTGCCAGTAGTAGGCGGAGACTAGTGATTCAAAAAGGGCCCTACAATGAGCAGTTCTTC
TRBJ1-1,TRBV7-8,.,few,CASSFGRDTEAFF,TGTGCCAGCAGTTTTGGGCGGGACACTGAAGCTTTCTTT
TRBJ2-5,TRBV18,TRBD2,.,CASSPPTAGGETQYF,TGTGCCAGCTCACCACCTACAGCGGGAGGAGAGACCCAGTACTTC
TRBJ2-7,TRBV14,.,.,CASSQDNSYEQYF,TGTGCCAGCAGCCAAGACAACTCCTACGAGCAGTACTTC
TRBJ1-3,TRBV2,.,.,CASSPVSDGSFSLRSGNTIYF,TGTGCCAGCAGTCCAGTTAGCGACGGATCCTTTTCTTTGCGCTCTGGAAACACCATATATTTT
TRBJ1-1,TRBV6-5,.,.,CASRASGRGTEAFF,TGTGCCAGCAGGGCGAGCGGGAGAGGGACTGAAGCTTTCTTT
TRBJ1-5,TRBV7-9,.,.,CASSFDGGGGNQPQHF,TGTGCCAGCAGCTTTGATGGAGGCGGGGGCAATCAGCCCCAGCATTTT
TRBJ1-5,TRBV6-1,.,once,CASSEVYSNQPQHF,TGTGCCAGCAGTGAAGTTTATAGCAATCAGCCCCAGCATTTT
TRBJ1-6,TRBV28,TRBD1,.,CASSSPQGAGSPLHF,TGTGCCAGCAGTTCTCCACAGGGGGCCGGTTCACCCCTCCACTTT
TRBJ2-3,TRBV11-2,TRBD2,.,CASRGLTYHTDTQYF,TGTGCCAGCAGGGGACTAACCTACCACACAGATACGCAGTATTTT
TRBJ2-7,TRBV5-1,.,.,CASSSGATSSLEQYF,TGCGCCAGCAGCTCTGGGGCTACTAGCTCTCTGGAGCAGTACTTC
TRBJ1-2,TRBV29-1,.,many,CSSSDSKANYGYTF,TGCAGCTCCTCGGACAGCAAAGCTAACTATGGCTACACCTTC